Listed below are T cell receptor beta chains from one sample, sequenced in a study of OX40 agonist ivuxolimab in advanced cancers. Assay: immunoSEQ multiplex PCR; the TCRdb copy retains only in-frame clones and omits some. The table includes under 90,000 clones, approximately 85% detected once. Sequencing used CD4+ or CD8+ T cells sorted from blood, obtained in a trial of the OX40 agonist ivuxolimab. The receptors here all came from an adult with an advanced solid tumor such as melanoma, head and neck, liver or kidney cancer. Each CDR3 is given with its conserved first and last residue. The D gene is left open where the match is weak. Size is stated for part of the rows, as once, few or many counts, or as a class when the clone is expanded.

TRBJ1-5	TRBD1	-	TRBV29-1	CSVCLGTGYSNQPQHF	TGCAGCGTCTGCCTCGGGACAGGGTATAGCAATCAGCCCCAGCATTTT
TRBJ2-7	TRBD1	-	TRBV19	CASSVRRTGDYEQYF	TGTGCCAGTAGTGTTAGGCGGACAGGGGACTACGAGCAGTACTTC
TRBJ1-2	-	-	TRBV7-3	CASSFGQGYGYTF	TGTGCCAGCAGCTTCGGTCAGGGTTATGGCTACACCTTC
TRBJ2-1	-	-	TRBV25-1	CASSDMGGRDEQFF	TGTGCCAGCAGTGATATGGGGGGTCGGGATGAGCAGTTCTTC
TRBJ2-2	-	-	TRBV7-2	CASSFRTGELFF	TGTGCCAGCAGCTTTCGGACTGGGGAGCTGTTTTTT
TRBJ2-1	-	-	TRBV11-3	CASSLFSGRTNEQFF	TGTGCCAGCAGCCTCTTTAGCGGTAGGACCAATGAGCAGTTCTTC
TRBJ2-1	-	-	TRBV5-6	CASSLGGPENEQFF	TGTGCCAGCAGCTTGGGGGGACCGGAGAATGAGCAGTTCTTC
TRBJ2-1	TRBD1	-	TRBV5-1	CASSITGTASYNEQFF	TGCGCCAGCAGCATAACCGGGACAGCGAGCTACAATGAGCAGTTCTTC
TRBJ1-4	-	-	TRBV10-1	CASSESGRAAGNEKLFF	TGCGCCAGCAGTGAGTCAGGAAGGGCGGCCGGTAATGAAAAACTGTTTTTT
TRBJ2-7	-	-	TRBV5-1	CASSQSSYEQYF	TGCGCCAGCAGTCAGAGCTCCTACGAGCAGTACTTC
TRBJ2-1	TRBD2	once	TRBV7-9	CASSLGGGRGNEQFF	TGTGCCAGCAGCTTAGGAGGCGGGAGAGGGAATGAGCAGTTCTTC
TRBJ1-6	TRBD1	-	TRBV7-2	CASSFVVRGLSYNSPLHF	TGTGCCAGCAGCTTTGTGGTCAGGGGGCTTTCCTATAATTCACCCCTCCACTTT
TRBJ1-2	TRBD1	-	TRBV2	CASSSGTGGVGYTF	TGTGCCAGCAGCTCCGGGACAGGGGGCGTTGGCTACACCTTC
TRBJ1-2	-	-	TRBV6-6	CASNPGSTLTGYTF	TGTGCCAGCAACCCAGGGAGCACCCTGACAGGCTACACCTTC
TRBJ1-5	-	-	TRBV6-5	CASSYRQSNQPQHF	TGTGCCAGCAGTTACCGACAGAGCAATCAGCCCCAGCATTTT
TRBJ1-3	-	-	TRBV7-8	CASSLVPVSGNTIYF	TGTGCCAGCAGCTTAGTCCCAGTCTCTGGAAACACCATATATTTT
TRBJ1-1	-	once	TRBV7-9	CASSPQVGDTFF	TGTGCCAGCAGTCCGCAGGTAGGGGATACTTTCTTT
TRBJ2-7	-	-	TRBV28	CASSLAGVLSYEQYF	TGTGCCAGCAGTTTGGCGGGCGTTCTCTCCTACGAGCAGTACTTC
TRBJ1-5	TRBD1	-	TRBV28	CASSLWSLTGGKQPQHF	TGTGCCAGCAGTTTATGGTCATTGACAGGGGGCAAACAGCCCCAGCATTTT
TRBJ2-7	-	-	TRBV14	CASSLARLGGEQYF	TGTGCCAGCAGCCTGGCGCGACTGGGGGGCGAGCAGTACTTC
TRBJ1-5	-	-	TRBV5-6	CASSSRVGNQPQHF	TGTGCCAGCAGCTCGAGGGTCGGCAATCAGCCCCAGCATTTT
TRBJ2-5	TRBD1	-	TRBV7-3	CASSPTGGTETQYF	TGTGCCAGCAGCCCGACAGGGGGCACGGAGACCCAGTACTTC
TRBJ2-7	TRBD2	-	TRBV19	CASRTSGRVRREQYF	TGTGCCAGTAGGACGAGCGGGAGGGTGCGTCGCGAGCAGTACTTC
TRBJ2-7	TRBD2	-	TRBV19	CASRGLAGGSYEQYF	TGTGCCAGTAGGGGACTAGCGGGAGGATCATACGAGCAGTACTTC
TRBJ1-1	-	-	TRBV30	CAWSVVGSHTEAFF	TGTGCCTGGAGTGTAGTGGGGAGTCACACTGAAGCTTTCTTT
TRBJ2-5	-	-	TRBV2	CASSAGETQYF	TGTGCCAGCAGTGCGGGAGAGACCCAGTACTTC
TRBJ1-2	TRBD1	-	TRBV11-2	CASSAGQAPKIYGYTF	TGTGCCAGCAGCGCCGGACAGGCCCCAAAAATCTATGGCTACACCTTC
TRBJ2-6	-	-	TRBV28	CASSLGRGLVANVLTF	TGTGCCAGCAGCTTGGGGAGGGGGCTTGTCGCCAACGTCCTGACTTTC
TRBJ2-7	-	-	TRBV5-8	CASSLAFVRQSYEQYF	TGTGCCAGCAGCTTGGCTTTCGTACGACAGAGCTACGAGCAGTACTTC
TRBJ1-3	-	medium-sized	TRBV14	CASSQGGRNTIYF	TGTGCCAGCAGCCAAGGAGGTCGGAACACCATATATTTT
TRBJ2-7	-	-	TRBV30	CAWGPRGYEQYF	TGTGCCTGGGGACCGAGGGGGTACGAGCAGTACTTC
TRBJ2-2	TRBD1	-	TRBV28	CASSPITGGRKTGELFF	TGTGCCAGCAGTCCAATTACAGGGGGCCGTAAGACCGGGGAGCTGTTTTTT
TRBJ1-5	-	-	TRBV5-5	CASSLGGGIDRPQHF	TGTGCCAGCAGCCTGGGAGGAGGGATAGACCGGCCCCAGCATTTT
TRBJ2-7	TRBD1	-	TRBV5-6	CASSLGTGVNEQYF	TGTGCCAGCAGCTTGGGGACAGGGGTGAACGAGCAGTACTTC
TRBJ1-1	-	-	TRBV5-1	CASSLGRVGNTEAFF	TGCGCCAGCAGCTTAGGTAGGGTGGGAAACACTGAAGCTTTCTTT
TRBJ1-1	-	-	TRBV19	CATGRGVMNTEAFF	TGTGCCACTGGAAGGGGGGTGATGAACACTGAAGCCTTCTTT
TRBJ2-1	-	-	TRBV2	CASSSQIYNEQFF	TGTGCCAGCAGTTCACAGATTTACAATGAGCAGTTCTTC
TRBJ2-2	-	-	TRBV10-3	CAISAPGTMNTGELFF	TGTGCCATCAGTGCGCCCGGGACAATGAACACCGGGGAGCTGTTTTTT
TRBJ2-3	TRBD2	medium-sized	TRBV5-1	CASSESGVTTDTQYF	TGCGCCAGCAGCGAGAGCGGGGTGACCACAGATACGCAGTATTTT
TRBJ2-1	TRBD2	-	TRBV11-3	CASRATSGSQNEQFF	TGTGCCAGCAGGGCGACTAGCGGGAGTCAAAATGAGCAGTTCTTC
TRBJ2-1	TRBD2	-	TRBV5-1	CASSTPTSGGANEQFF	TGCGCCAGCAGCACACCTACTAGCGGGGGGGCGAATGAGCAGTTCTTC
TRBJ2-3	-	-	TRBV19	CASSLSTDTQYF	TGTGCCAGTAGTCTAAGCACAGATACGCAGTATTTT
TRBJ2-3	-	-	TRBV27	CASRPGVITDTQYF	TGTGCCAGCAGACCAGGGGTAATCACAGATACGCAGTATTTT
TRBJ2-7	-	-	TRBV5-3	CATRIRGDFRLEQYF	TGTGCCACAAGGATTAGGGGGGACTTCCGACTCGAGCAGTACTTC
TRBJ2-7	-	-	TRBV4-1	CASSQVQGAPTYEQYF	TGCGCCAGCAGCCAAGTCCAAGGAGCCCCGACGTACGAGCAGTACTTC
TRBJ2-3	-	once	TRBV7-6	CASSYKPPGAEGTDTQYF	TGTGCCAGCAGCTACAAACCGCCCGGGGCGGAGGGCACAGATACGCAGTATTTT
TRBJ2-7	TRBD2	few	TRBV6-1	CASSDLAARTNPSYEQYF	TGTGCCAGCAGTGACCTAGCGGCCCGAACTAACCCGAGCTACGAGCAGTACTTC
TRBJ1-1	-	-	TRBV28	CASSFPDRLNTEAFF	TGTGCCAGCAGTTTTCCGGACAGATTGAACACTGAAGCTTTCTTT
TRBJ2-2	TRBD2	-	TRBV9	CASSAPRTSGGWNTGELFF	TGTGCCAGCAGCGCCCCCAGGACTAGCGGGGGCTGGAACACCGGGGAGCTGTTTTTT
TRBJ2-3	-	-	TRBV15	CATSRLEDTQYF	TGTGCCACCAGCAGACTAGAAGATACGCAGTATTTT